This T cell receptor beta chain was documented in a study of blood T cell repertoires in COVID-19. Authors' analysis steps: Quantification of nucleated cells was approximated via reference gene primer amplification. TCRdb keeps only in-frame clones here, not all; method: immunoSEQ multiplex PCR. D and trimming come from the DNA, and the V and J calls and clone size come from that table. The sample lists over 85,000 clones; approximately 86% were seen once. Sequencing used peripheral blood. This clonotype originated in a woman older than 75 with COVID-19, enrolled during active disease.

This CDR3 is CASSSTTSPGNHNEQFF. The CDR3 bases are TGTGCCAGCAGTTCGACGACTAGCCCGGGGAACCACAATGAGCAGTTCTTC. The J gene is TRBJ2-1, the V gene TRBV6-8, with 7 bases matching TRBD2. Trimming at V came to 4 bases and at J to 5 bases, leaving 14 bases not matched to a gene. Germline V gives CDR1 MNHGY, CDR2 SAAAGT. The CDR3 totals 17 residues.